The 5 T cell receptor beta chains below all came from one sample that was sequenced in a study of blood T cell repertoires in COVID-19. TCRdb's copy holds only in-frame clones and misses some; the assay was immunoSEQ multiplex PCR. The profile shows 380,000 or so clones, 70% to 90% of them singletons. The sample comprised PBMCs or T cells enriched from blood (not recorded which). The receptors come from a man younger than 45 who had recovered from COVID-19.

The chain uses TRBV2 and TRBJ2-6, with TRBD1 matching 12 bases. V gave up 4 bases and J gave up 0 bases; unmatched junction bases: 4. The CDR3 is made up of 18 amino acids. Germline values: CDR1 SNHLY, CDR2 FYNNEI. CDR3 DNA sequence: TGTGCCAGCAGTGCAGGGGACAGGGGGCGCTCTGGGGCCAACGTCCTGACTTTC. It specifies CASSAGDRGRSGANVLTF.

The chain recombines TRBV9 with TRBJ2-7, with D possibly TRBD2 on 5 matching bases. Germline CDR1 is SGDLS and CDR2 is YYNGEE. V shed 0 bases and J shed 2 bases, with 9 bases lying between them. The CDR3 runs 14 residues. CDR3: CASSVDGEPYEQYF. The CDR3 coding sequence is TGTGCCAGCAGCGTAGACGGGGAACCCTACGAGCAGTACTTC. The whole variable domain, remainder taken from reference TRBV9 and TRBJ2-7, is DSGVTQTPKHLITATGQRVTLRCSPRSGDLSVYWYQQSLDQGLQFLIQYYNGEERAKGNILERFSAQQFPDLHSELNLSSLELGDSALYFCASSVDGEPYEQYFGPGTRLTVT.

This clone was recorded only once. The chain employs TRBV5-1 and TRBJ1-1; D call uncertain. The CDR3 has 15 amino acids. Trimming pared 1 base from V and 3 bases from J, leaving 13 bases between. Germline lookup yields CDR1 SGHRS and CDR2 YFSETQ. The chain's CDR3 is CASSLSRLGDTEAFF. In nucleotides, the CDR3 is TGCGCCAGCAGCTTGAGTCGGCTCGGGGACACTGAAGCTTTCTTT.

The rearrangement uses TRBV28 and TRBJ2-1, with D unresolved. V lost 5 bases to trimming and J lost 1 base, with 9 bases between them. Germline V gives CDR1 MDHEN, CDR2 SYDVKM. This CDR3 has 14 residues. The CDR3 loop reads CASSRFGSYNEQFF. Written as DNA, the CDR3 is TGTGCCAGCAGTCGGTTCGGTTCCTACAATGAGCAGTTCTTC.

This rearrangement joins TRBV29-1 to TRBJ1-5, with 7 bases identical to TRBD1. This CDR3 contains 13 residues. With V trimmed by 6 bases and J by 5 bases, 7 bases remained unmatched. Germline V lookup: CDR1 SQVTM, CDR2 ANQGSEA. The CDR3 region is CSVQGGRDQPQHF. In DNA form, the CDR3 reads TGCAGCGTCCAAGGGGGCAGGGATCAGCCCCAGCATTTT.